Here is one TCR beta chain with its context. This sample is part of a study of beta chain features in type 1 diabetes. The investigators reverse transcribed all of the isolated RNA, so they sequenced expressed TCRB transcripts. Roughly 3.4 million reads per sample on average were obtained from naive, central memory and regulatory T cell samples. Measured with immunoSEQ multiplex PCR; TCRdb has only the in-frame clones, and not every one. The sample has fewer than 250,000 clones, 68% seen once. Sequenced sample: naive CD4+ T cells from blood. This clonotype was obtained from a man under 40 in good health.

This CDR3 reads CSVEGKNIQYF. The CDR3 DNA is TGCAGCGTTGAAGGAAAAAACATTCAGTACTTC. The chain joins TRBV29-1 to TRBJ2-4, with D unresolved. CDR3 length: 11 amino acids. The V gene's germline CDR1 is SQVTM and CDR2 ANQGSEA. V dropped 1 base and J dropped 4 bases, with 2 bases sitting between them.